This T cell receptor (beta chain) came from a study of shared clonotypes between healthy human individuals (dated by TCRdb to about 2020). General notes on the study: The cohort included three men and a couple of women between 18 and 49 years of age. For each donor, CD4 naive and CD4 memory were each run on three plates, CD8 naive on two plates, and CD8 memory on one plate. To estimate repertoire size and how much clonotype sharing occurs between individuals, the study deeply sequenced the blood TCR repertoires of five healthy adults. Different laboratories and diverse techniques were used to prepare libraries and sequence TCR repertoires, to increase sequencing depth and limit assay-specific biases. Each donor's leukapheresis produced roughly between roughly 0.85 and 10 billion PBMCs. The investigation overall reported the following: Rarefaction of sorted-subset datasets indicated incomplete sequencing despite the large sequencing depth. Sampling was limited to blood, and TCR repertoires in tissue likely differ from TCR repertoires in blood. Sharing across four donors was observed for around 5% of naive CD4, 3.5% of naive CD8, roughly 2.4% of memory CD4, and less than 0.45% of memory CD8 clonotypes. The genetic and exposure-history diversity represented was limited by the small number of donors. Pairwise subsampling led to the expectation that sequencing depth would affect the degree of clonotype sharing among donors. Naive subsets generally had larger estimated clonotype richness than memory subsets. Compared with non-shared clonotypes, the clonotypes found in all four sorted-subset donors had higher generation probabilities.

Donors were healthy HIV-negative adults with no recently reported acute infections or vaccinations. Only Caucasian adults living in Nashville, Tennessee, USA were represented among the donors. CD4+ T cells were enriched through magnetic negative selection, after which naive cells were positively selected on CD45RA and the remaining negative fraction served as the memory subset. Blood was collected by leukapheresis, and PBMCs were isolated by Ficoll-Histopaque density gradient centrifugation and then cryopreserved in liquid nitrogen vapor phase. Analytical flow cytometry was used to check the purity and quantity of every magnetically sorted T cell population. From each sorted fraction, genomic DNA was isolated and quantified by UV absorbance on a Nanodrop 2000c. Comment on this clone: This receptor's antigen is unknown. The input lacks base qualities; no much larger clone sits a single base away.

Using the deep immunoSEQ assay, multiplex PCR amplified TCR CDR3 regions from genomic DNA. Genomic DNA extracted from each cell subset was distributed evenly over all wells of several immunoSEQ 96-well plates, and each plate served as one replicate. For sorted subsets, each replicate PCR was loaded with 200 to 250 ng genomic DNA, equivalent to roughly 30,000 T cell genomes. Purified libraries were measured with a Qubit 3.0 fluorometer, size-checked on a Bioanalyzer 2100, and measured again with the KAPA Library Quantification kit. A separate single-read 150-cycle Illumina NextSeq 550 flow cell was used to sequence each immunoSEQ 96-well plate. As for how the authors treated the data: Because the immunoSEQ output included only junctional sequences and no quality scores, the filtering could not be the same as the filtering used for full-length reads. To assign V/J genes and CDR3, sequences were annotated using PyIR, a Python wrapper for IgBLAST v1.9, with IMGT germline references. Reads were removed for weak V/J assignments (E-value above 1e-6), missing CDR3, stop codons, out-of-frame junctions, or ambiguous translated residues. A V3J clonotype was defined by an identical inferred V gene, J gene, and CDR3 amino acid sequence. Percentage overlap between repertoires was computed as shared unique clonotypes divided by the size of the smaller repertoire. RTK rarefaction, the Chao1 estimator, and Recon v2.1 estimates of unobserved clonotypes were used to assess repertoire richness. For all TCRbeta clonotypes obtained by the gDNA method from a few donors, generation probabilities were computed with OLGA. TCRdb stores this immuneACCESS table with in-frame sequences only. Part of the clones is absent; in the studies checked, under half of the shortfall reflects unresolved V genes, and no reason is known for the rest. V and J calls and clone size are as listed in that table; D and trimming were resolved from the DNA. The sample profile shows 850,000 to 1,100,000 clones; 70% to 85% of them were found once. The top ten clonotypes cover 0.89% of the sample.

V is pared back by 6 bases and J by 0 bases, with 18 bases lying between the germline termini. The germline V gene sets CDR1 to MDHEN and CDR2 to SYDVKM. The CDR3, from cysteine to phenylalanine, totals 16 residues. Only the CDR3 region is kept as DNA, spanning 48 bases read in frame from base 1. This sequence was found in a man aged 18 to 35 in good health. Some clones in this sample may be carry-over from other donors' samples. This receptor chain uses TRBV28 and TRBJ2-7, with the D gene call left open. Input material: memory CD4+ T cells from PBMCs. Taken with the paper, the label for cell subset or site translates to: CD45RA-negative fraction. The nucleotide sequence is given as TGTGCCAGCAGCCCGCCGGGCGACCGGAGCTCCTACGAGCAGTACTTC. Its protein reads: CASSPPGDRSSYEQYF.